This TCR beta chain emerged from a study of blood T cell repertoires in COVID-19. The wider study: T cells, B-cell-depleted T cells, or PBMCs provided the cDNA or gDNA that served as material.

Germline V lookup: CDR1 LGHNA, CDR2 YNFKEQ. The CDR3 spans 15 residues. V gave up 0 bases and J gave up 3 bases; unmatched junction bases: 0. Method: immunoSEQ multiplex PCR; TCRdb's copy keeps in-frame clones and lacks some. The sample has 15,000 to 20,000 clones, 81% seen once. Material for sequencing was peripheral blood. The origin of this receptor is a man aged 35 to 55 with active or convalescent COVID-19. J is TRBJ2-3 and V is TRBV4-2; 10 bases agree with TRBD2. Here the CDR3 DNA reads TGTGCCAGCAGCCAAGAACTAGCGGGGACAGATACGCAGTATTTT. Protein: CASSQELAGTDTQYF.